This T cell receptor (beta chain) was captured by sequencing in a study of regulatory T cells in long-lasting Graves disease. The overall study: The term persistent Graves' disease signified upward of 5 years on antithyroid drugs with positive TSH receptor antibodies.

TCR beta libraries were built with iRepertoire HTBI primers and Arm-PCR of CDR3 regions. TCRdb itself ran the multiplex PCR reads through MiXCR, one entry per CDR3 protein. The data contain around 460,000 distinct CDR3 sequences, approximately 23% of them singletons. The CDR3 is made up of 16 amino acids. Germline CDR1 MGHRA, CDR2 YSYEKL. V lost 0 bases, J lost 5 bases, and 5 bases stayed unmatched. Time point given: persistent/refractory GD, antithyroid drugs over 5 years with positive TRAb. The authors made the TCR library using RNA they extracted from PBMCs. This TCR was sampled from a female donor with Graves disease. The V gene is TRBV4-1, the J gene TRBJ1-5, with 9 bases identical to TRBD1. Specimen: peripheral blood mononuclear cells (PBMCs), collected when the disease was refractory, from a patient treated with antithyroid drugs. The CDR3 here is CASSQDGQGRYQPQHF. DNA of the CDR3: TGCGCCAGCAGCCAAGACGGACAGGGGAGATATCAGCCCCAGCATTTT.